This T cell receptor (beta chain) stems from a study of T-cell reconstitution after alpha-beta-depleted transplantation in children. Whole-study results and caveats: When one year had passed after transplant, most T-cell counts and diversity came from newly produced T cells. Reportedly, roughly two months post-transplant, alpha-beta T cells arose from several hundred expanded graft clones. It was surviving recipient T cells and thymic progenitors that gave some patients high TCRbeta diversity at day 60.

Preparation of the TCRbeta library involved a method that used unique molecular identifiers. TCRdb called the PCR reads again in MiXCR, with one record for every CDR3 protein. Of hundreds of thousands of distinct CDR3 sequences listed, 24% are singletons. A remark on this clonotype: Its target is unknown.

The germline CDR1 and CDR2 sequences are MNHEY and SVGEGT. The length of the CDR3 is 17 residues. J gave up 3 bases and V 6 bases, and 10 bases lay outside the gene matches. This rearrangement joins TRBV6-2 or TRBV6-3 to TRBJ2-7; 14 bases fit TRBD2. The sequence was collected from a female patient aged 2-10 years who had a stem cell transplant for congenital amegakaryocytic thrombocytopenia, so the T cells may come from the graft donor. Sequenced here: PBMCs, mostly from graft donor cells, sampled 360 days after TCRalphabeta/CD19-depleted stem cell transplant. The CDR3 nucleotides read TGTGCCAGCAGCAGGGGACTAGCGGGAGTTAAGGTCTACGAGCAGTACTTC. Amino acids: CASSRGLAGVKVYEQYF.